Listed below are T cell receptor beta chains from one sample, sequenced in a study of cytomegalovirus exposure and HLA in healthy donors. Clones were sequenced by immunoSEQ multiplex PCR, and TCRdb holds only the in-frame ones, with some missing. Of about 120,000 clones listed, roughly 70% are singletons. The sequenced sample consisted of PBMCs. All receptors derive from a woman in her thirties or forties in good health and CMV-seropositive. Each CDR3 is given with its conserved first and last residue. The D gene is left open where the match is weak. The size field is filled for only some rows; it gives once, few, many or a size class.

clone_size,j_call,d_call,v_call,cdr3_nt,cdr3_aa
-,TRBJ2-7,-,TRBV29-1,TGCAGCGTTGAAGGGCTCCAGGGCGGCGACTACGAGCAGTACTTC,CSVEGLQGGDYEQYF
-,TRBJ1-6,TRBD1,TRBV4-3,TGCGCCAGCAGCCAATGGGACAGTAATTCACCCCTCCACTTT,CASSQWDSNSPLHF
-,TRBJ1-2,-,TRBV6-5,TGTGCCAGCAGTCGTCAACAGGATCTGTTCGGGGGCTACACCTTC,CASSRQQDLFGGYTF
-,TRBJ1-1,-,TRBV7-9,TGTGCCAGCAGCTTAGACGCGGTGAACACTGAAGCTTTCTTT,CASSLDAVNTEAFF
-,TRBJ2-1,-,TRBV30,TGTGCCTGGAGAGGAGCGAGCTCCTACAATGAGCAGTTCTTC,CAWRGASSYNEQFF
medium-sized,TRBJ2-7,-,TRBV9,TGTGCCAGCAGCCGCGCCGCGGAGGACGAGCAGTACTTC,CASSRAAEDEQYF
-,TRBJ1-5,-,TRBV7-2,TGTGCCAGCAGCGTAGGTTATAGCAATCAGCCCCAGCATTTT,CASSVGYSNQPQHF
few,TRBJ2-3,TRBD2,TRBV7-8,TGTGCCAGCTCCCTAACGGTCGGGACTAGCGTGGCAGATACGCAGTATTTT,CASSLTVGTSVADTQYF
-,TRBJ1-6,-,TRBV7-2,TGTGCCAGCAGCTTATCGGGTCCAACTTACTCACCCCTCCACTTT,CASSLSGPTYSPLHF
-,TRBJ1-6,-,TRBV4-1,TGCGCCAGCAGCCAAGATGCCCTAGGGGGGGAGAGCTCCTATAATTCACCCCTCCACTTT,CASSQDALGGESSYNSPLHF
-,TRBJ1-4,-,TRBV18,TGTGCCAGCTCACCACCGAAATCAGAGGGTACTAATGAAAAACTGTTTTTT,CASSPPKSEGTNEKLFF
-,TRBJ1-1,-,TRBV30,TGTGCCTGGAGTTCTACAGGAGCGAACACTGAAGCTTTCTTT,CAWSSTGANTEAFF
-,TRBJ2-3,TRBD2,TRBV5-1,TGCGCCAGCAGCTTTGGGCTAGCGGTATGGACAGATACGCAGTATTTT,CASSFGLAVWTDTQYF
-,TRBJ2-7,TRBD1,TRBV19,TGTGCCAGTAGTATAGCGGACAGGGGGTACGAGCAGTACTTC,CASSIADRGYEQYF
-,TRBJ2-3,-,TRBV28,TGTGCCAGACGACCGAGGGCTAGCACAGATACGCAGTATTTT,CARRPRASTDTQYF
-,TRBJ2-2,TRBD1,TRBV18,TGTGCCAGCTCACCATTGTCCGGGACAGGGAGCACCGGGGAGCTGTTTTTT,CASSPLSGTGSTGELFF
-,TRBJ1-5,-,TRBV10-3,TGTGCCATCAGTGAGAAGCAATATCGCGATCAGCCCCAGCATTTT,CAISEKQYRDQPQHF